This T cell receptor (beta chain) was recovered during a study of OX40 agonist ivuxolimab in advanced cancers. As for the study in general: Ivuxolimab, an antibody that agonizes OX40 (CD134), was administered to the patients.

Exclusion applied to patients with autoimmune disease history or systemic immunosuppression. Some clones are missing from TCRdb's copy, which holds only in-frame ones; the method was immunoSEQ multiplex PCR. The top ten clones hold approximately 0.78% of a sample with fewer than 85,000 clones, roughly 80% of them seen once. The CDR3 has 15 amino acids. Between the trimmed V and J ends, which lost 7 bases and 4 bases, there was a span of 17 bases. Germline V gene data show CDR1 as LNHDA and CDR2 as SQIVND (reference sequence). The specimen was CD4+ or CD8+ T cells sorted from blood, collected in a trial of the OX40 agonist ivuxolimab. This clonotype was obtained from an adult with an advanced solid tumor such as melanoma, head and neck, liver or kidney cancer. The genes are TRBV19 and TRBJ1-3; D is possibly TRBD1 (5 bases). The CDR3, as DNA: TGTGCCAGTAACTTTTTCGGGGGTTCGGGAAACACCATATATTTT. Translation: CASNFFGGSGNTIYF.